This T cell receptor (beta chain) came from a study of blood T cell repertoires in COVID-19. Study context: Nucleic acid was either cDNA or gDNA, and it came from T cells, B-cell-depleted T cells, or PBMCs.

As processed by the authors: Quantification of nucleated cells was approximated via reference gene primer amplification. Assay: immunoSEQ multiplex PCR; the TCRdb copy retains only in-frame clones and omits some. The V and J calls and clone size are taken from that table; D and trimming were inferred from the DNA. Of about 380,000 clones listed, around 85% are singletons. V was pared by 4 bases and J by 3 bases, with 11 bases of the junction left unmatched. The CDR3 contains 17 residues. Germline-derived CDR1 and CDR2 are SGHRS and YFSETQ. This chain connects TRBV5-1 to TRBJ2-7; 12 bases match TRBD2. The source of this sequence is a woman aged 18-29 years with acute or convalescent COVID-19. Sequenced input: peripheral blood. CDR3 sequence reads: CASSGGLAGAPIYEQYF. The CDR3 DNA sequence: TGCGCCAGCAGCGGGGGACTAGCGGGCGCCCCAATCTACGAGCAGTACTTC. Supplemented by reference TRBV5-1 and TRBJ2-7, the full variable domain reads KAGVTQTPRYLIKTRGQQVTLSCSPISGHRSVSWYQQTPGQGLQFLFEYFSETQRNKGNFPGRFSGRQFSNSRSEMNVSTLELGDSALYLCASSGGLAGAPIYEQYFGPGTRLTVT.